This is a list of T cell receptor beta chains from one sample in a study of blood T cells in healthy people across ages. TCRdb reanalysed the 5' RACE reads using MiXCR and keeps one entry per CDR3 protein. Here the sample spans hundreds of thousands of distinct CDR3 sequences, roughly 50% being singletons. The sample consisted of blood. The receptors shown here come from a woman between 55 and 75 years old in good health. Each CDR3 is given with its conserved first and last residue. A D gene is named only where the DNA matches it firmly. Not all rows give a size; the values are once, few, many and, for expanded clones, a class.

TRBD2 | TRBJ2-7 | 19 | TRBV7-2 | many | TGTGCCAGCAGCTTAAGGGGTAGCGGGAACCTCATCAGCTCCTACGAGCAGTACTTC | CASSLRGSGNLISSYEQYF
- | TRBJ2-1 | 14 | TRBV20-1 | few | TGCAGTGCTAGTCAATCGGGTTCCTACAATGAGCAGTTCTTC | CSASQSGSYNEQFF
- | TRBJ2-1 | 13 | TRBV30 | - | TGTGCCTGGAGTACTCGCTCCTACAATGAGCAGTTCTTC | CAWSTRSYNEQFF
TRBD2 | TRBJ2-1 | 16 | TRBV6-2/TRBV6-3 | - | TGTGCCAGCTTTACGACTAGCGGGAGGGATCACGATGAGCAGTTCTTC | CASFTTSGRDHDEQFF
- | TRBJ2-7 | 14 | TRBV6-2/TRBV6-3 | - | TGTGCCAGCAGTTACACCCGGGGACCCTACGAGCAGTACTTC | CASSYTRGPYEQYF
TRBD1 | TRBJ2-7 | 13 | TRBV7-2 | few | TGTGCCAGCAGCTTAGCCCAGGGGGCCGAGCAGTACTTC | CASSLAQGAEQYF
- | TRBJ2-7 | 13 | TRBV28 | - | TGTGCCAGCAGTTCCACTTCCCCGGGAGAGCAGTACTTC | CASSSTSPGEQYF
TRBD2 | TRBJ2-5 | 15 | TRBV11-2 | - | TGTGCCAGCAGCTTGATCCTAGCGGGGGGGGAGACCCAGTACTTC | CASSLILAGGETQYF
- | TRBJ2-3 | 16 | TRBV20-1 | - | TGCAGTGCCGAACCACGGGACTCCGGGCCCACAGATACGCAGTATTTT | CSAEPRDSGPTDTQYF
- | TRBJ2-3 | 14 | TRBV6-2/TRBV6-3 | few | TGTGCCAGCAGGCCGCCAAGATTGAGTAGTACGCAGTATTTT | CASRPPRLSSTQYF
- | TRBJ1-4 | 14 | TRBV7-9 | few | TGTGCCAGCAGCCCACGGGAGGCTCCTGAAAAACTGTTTTTT | CASSPREAPEKLFF
- | TRBJ1-5 | 15 | TRBV18 | - | TGTGCCAGCTCACCACGGGCAGATAGCAATCAGCCCCAGCATTTT | CASSPRADSNQPQHF